The 27 T cell receptor beta chains in this list originate from one sample, sequenced in a study of T cell responses to AZD1222 COVID-19 vaccine. Generated by immunoSEQ multiplex PCR, the TCRdb table keeps only in-frame clones and is missing some. This table has tens of thousands of clones, about 74% appearing once. The sample here was peripheral blood, taken on day 0 of AZD1222 vaccination. Receptor source: an adult in good health.

The gene calls are TRBV6-5 and TRBJ2-2; 8 bases match TRBD2. V lost 10 bases and J lost 5; bases outside the gene matches: 6. The CDR3 length is 13 residues. The germline CDR1 and CDR2 sequences are MNHEY and SVGAGI. CDR3 bases: TGTGCCATCAGCGGGAGTTTGACCGGGGAGCTGTTTTTT. The encoded protein is CAISGSLTGELFF.

The J gene is TRBJ1-5, the V gene TRBV5-1, with TRBD1 as a possible D gene (6 bases). Deletions cut 5 bases from V and 1 base from J, with 13 bases between. Germline loops: CDR1 SGHRS, CDR2 YFSETQ. This CDR3 contains 15 residues. The CDR3 is CASRDRYPSNQPQHF. CDR3 DNA sequence: TGCGCCAGCAGGGACAGATATCCGAGCAATCAGCCCCAGCATTTT.

The rearrangement joins TRBV18 to TRBJ1-5; 12 bases match TRBD1. CDR3 length equals 16 residues. With 6 bases clipped from V and 4 bases from J, the junction kept 7 bases outside the gene matches. Germline assignment: CDR1 KGHSH and CDR2 LQKENI. CDR3 nucleotide sequence: TGTGCCAGCTCGCAGGGACAGGGGGCCCTAAATCAGCCCCAGCATTTT. Translating it yields CASSQGQGALNQPQHF.

The chain couples TRBV7-2 to TRBJ2-1; 12 positions agree with TRBD2. After removal of 2 bases from V and 8 bases from J, the junction contained 4 bases not matched to a gene. There are 15 residues in the CDR3. Germline V gene data show CDR1 as SGHTA and CDR2 as FQGNSA. This CDR3 is CASSLTTSGSYEQFF. The DNA for the CDR3 is TGTGCCAGCAGCTTAACGACTAGCGGGAGTTATGAGCAGTTCTTC. The full variable domain, rest sourced from reference TRBV7-2 and TRBJ2-1, is GAGVSQSPSNKVTEKGKDVELRCDPISGHTALYWYRQSLGQGLEFLIYFQGNSAPDKSGLPSDRFSAERTGGSVSTLTIQRTQQEDSAVYLCASSLTTSGSYEQFFGPGTRLTVL.

This sequence joins TRBV27 and TRBJ2-1; D is ambiguous. The length of the CDR3 is 15 residues. Between the trimmed V and J ends, which lost 1 base and 1 base, there was a span of 8 bases. Per germline, CDR1 MNHEY and CDR2 SMNVEV (reference sequence). DNA of the CDR3: TGTGCCAGCAGTTTATTCGTCAATTCCTACAATGAGCAGTTCTTC. This sequence encodes CASSLFVNSYNEQFF.

The chain joins TRBV2 to TRBJ1-2; D is unresolved. The CDR3 has 12 amino acids. Trimming removed 3 bases from V and 4 bases from J, with 6 bases in between. CDR1 and CDR2 (germline): SNHLY, FYNNEI. In DNA form, the CDR3 reads TGTGCCAGCAGTGAGACCCCCTATGGCTACACCTTC. Translation gives CASSETPYGYTF.

The chain joins TRBV5-1 to TRBJ1-3; no clear D. The germline gives CDR1 SGHRS, CDR2 YFSETQ. Trimming stripped 5 bases from V and 0 bases from J, with 9 bases between. This CDR3 has 14 residues. The DNA for the CDR3 is TGCGCCAGCAGGCCAGGCCCCTCTGGAAACACCATATATTTT. Translating gives CASRPGPSGNTIYF. Complete variable domain (other parts from reference TRBV5-1 and TRBJ1-3): KAGVTQTPRYLIKTRGQQVTLSCSPISGHRSVSWYQQTPGQGLQFLFEYFSETQRNKGNFPGRFSGRQFSNSRSEMNVSTLELGDSALYLCASRPGPSGNTIYFGEGSWLTVV.

This clone has just a few counts. The chain has TRBV19 and TRBJ1-1; D unresolved. The CDR3 loop spans 15 amino acids. V was trimmed by 0 bases and J by 11 bases, leaving 19 bases between them. Germline V lookup: CDR1 LNHDA, CDR2 SQIVND (reference sequence). Written as DNA, the CDR3 is TGTGCCAGTAGTATAGATTTGAGTCGAGGGCTGATCGCTTTCTTT. It is translated as CASSIDLSRGLIAFF.

The chain links TRBV5-5 to TRBJ1-2; TRBD1 agrees at 9 bases. CDR1 is SGHKS, CDR2 YYEKEE, per germline (reference sequence). The CDR3 covers 15 residues. The V and J ends lost 2 bases and 4 bases, in that order; junction bases with no gene match: 6. Written as DNA, the CDR3 is TGTGCCAGCAGCTTACAACAGGGGGCCATCTATGGCTACACCTTC. Amino acid sequence: CASSLQQGAIYGYTF.

This clone was seen just once. The chain uses TRBV24-1 and TRBJ2-3; weak D call: TRBD2 (6 bases). This CDR3 has 16 residues. Germline V gives CDR1 KGHDR, CDR2 SFDVKD. V was trimmed by 5 bases and J by 2 bases, leaving 16 bases between them. CDR3 coding DNA: TGTGCCACCAGTGCCCCCGGGAGCGCAAACACAGATACGCAGTATTTT. Translating it yields CATSAPGSANTDTQYF.

The count of this clone is one. The CDR3: CATSRDGGPDTGELFF. In nucleotides, the CDR3 is TGTGCCACCAGCAGAGACGGGGGGCCGGACACCGGGGAGCTGTTTTTT. The V gene is TRBV15, the J gene TRBJ2-2; a possible D gene is TRBD2 (7 bases). This CDR3 is built from 16 residues. Germline CDR1 reads LNHNV; CDR2 reads YYDKDF (reference sequence). With 0 bases removed from V and 3 bases from J, the gap between germline ends came to 11 bases.

This chain joins TRBV5-6 and TRBJ1-2; the D is unclear. The CDR3 extends over 14 amino acids. Germline V gene data show CDR1 as SGHDT and CDR2 as YYEEEE. V was shortened by 2 bases and J by 8 bases, with 16 bases between the two germline ends. The DNA for the CDR3 is TGTGCCAGCAGCTTTCGGAGGGCCTCGGGAGGCTACACCTTC. It translates to CASSFRRASGGYTF.

The rearrangement links TRBV7-2 to TRBJ1-1; no firm D call. The V gene lost 5 bases and the J gene lost 1 base, with 14 bases spanning the gap. Germline CDR1 SGHTA, CDR2 FQGNSA. The CDR3 spans 15 residues. The CDR3 region is CASSAPTGRNTEAFF. The CDR3 DNA reads TGTGCCAGCAGCGCCCCAACCGGGAGGAACACTGAAGCTTTCTTT.

The chain combines TRBV20-1 with TRBJ1-1; unclear D gene. Trimming removed 3 bases at V and 4 bases at J, with 12 bases between. There are 13 residues in the CDR3. In germline, CDR1 is DFQATT, CDR2 SNEGSKA (reference sequence). The CDR3 protein is CSASGGRSTEAFF. CDR3 nucleotide sequence: TGCAGTGCTAGTGGCGGCAGGTCCACTGAAGCTTTCTTT.

This clone was counted a few times. This chain joins TRBV3-1 (or the pseudogene TRBV3-2) and TRBJ2-7; D possibly corresponds to TRBD2 (6 bases). Germline CDR1 and CDR2: LGHDT and YNNKEL (reference sequence). Trimming took 0 bases from V and 1 from J, leaving 10 bases between them. This CDR3 spans 15 amino acids. The CDR3 here is CASSQDLGGSYEQYF. The DNA of the CDR3 is TGTGCCAGCAGCCAAGATTTGGGGGGATCCTACGAGCAGTACTTC.

This chain joins TRBV10-1 and TRBJ2-2; D gene ambiguous. The CDR3 extends over 12 amino acids. In germline, CDR1 is WNHNN, CDR2 SYGVQD (reference sequence). The germline V and J ends were trimmed by 6 bases and 0 bases, with 2 bases remaining between them. CDR3 amino acids: CASRPNTGELFF. As DNA, the CDR3 is TGCGCCAGCAGGCCGAACACCGGGGAGCTGTTTTTT.

The CDR3 sequence is CASSLVAGAGDTQYF. CDR3 coding DNA: TGTGCCAGCAGCTTAGTAGCGGGAGCGGGAGATACGCAGTATTTT. V usage is TRBV7-2 and J usage is TRBJ2-3, with TRBD2 matching 9 bases. CDR3 length equals 15 residues. Germline loops: CDR1 SGHTA, CDR2 FQGNSA. Trimming cost V 1 base and J 5 bases; bases outside gene matches: 4.

The chain is built from TRBV18 and TRBJ1-4; no clear D gene. Germline CDR1 and CDR2: KGHSH and LQKENI. The CDR3 consists of 15 residues. The V gene lost 2 bases and the J gene lost 7 bases, with 14 bases spanning the gap. The CDR3 loop is CASSPGGGKGEKLFF. CDR3 DNA: TGTGCCAGCTCACCAGGAGGAGGGAAGGGTGAAAAACTGTTTTTT.

The rearrangement joins TRBV19 to TRBJ1-4, with D possibly matching TRBD1 (5 bases). Germline loops: CDR1 LNHDA, CDR2 SQIVND (reference sequence). V lost 5 bases and J lost 7, with 14 bases in between. The CDR3 extends over 14 amino acids. CDR3 in amino acids: CASSGSGTSEKLFF. The CDR3 DNA reads TGTGCCAGTAGTGGATCCGGGACGAGTGAAAAACTGTTTTTT. Complete variable domain (other parts from reference TRBV19 and TRBJ1-4): DGGITQSPKYLFRKEGQNVTLSCEQNLNHDAMYWYRQDPGQGLRLIYYSQIVNDFQKGDIAEGYSVSREKKESFPLTVTSAQKNPTAFYLCASSGSGTSEKLFFGSGTQLSVL.

V and J are TRBV12-5 and TRBJ1-1; a possible D gene is TRBD1 (6 bases). Germline loops: CDR1 LGHNT, CDR2 FRNRAP. Between the trimmed V and J ends, which lost 7 bases and 6 bases, there was a span of 21 bases. There are 15 residues in the CDR3. In DNA form, the CDR3 reads TGTGCTAGTGCCCGGGACGGGCAGGGGTCTTCTGAAGCTTTCTTT. Its translation: CASARDGQGSSEAFF.

The rearrangement uses TRBV6-5 and TRBJ2-7, with no clear D. The CDR3 is made up of 12 amino acids. Trimming stripped 6 bases from V and 1 base from J, with 7 bases between. Germline CDR1 reads MNHEY; CDR2 reads SVGAGI. The CDR3 nucleotides read TGTGCCAGCAGCTCCTATTCCTACGAGCAGTACGTC. Translating gives CASSSYSYEQYV.

V gene TRBV11-3 combines with J gene TRBJ2-1; the D gene is possibly TRBD2 (5 bases). This CDR3 contains 16 residues. The V and J ends lost 5 bases and 9 bases respectively, with 23 bases between them. CDR1 and CDR2 from the germline V gene are SGHNT and YENEEA. Here the CDR3 reads CASSDSQRILHGEQFF. The CDR3 nucleotides are TGTGCCAGCAGCGATAGCCAGCGGATACTACACGGTGAGCAGTTCTTC.

This chain joins TRBV10-2 and TRBJ2-7, with D tentatively TRBD1 (5 bases). Per germline, CDR1 WSHSY and CDR2 SAAADI. The CDR3 length is 13 residues. Trimming pared 7 bases from V and 0 bases from J, leaving 10 bases between. DNA of the CDR3: TGCGCCAGCATTTCTGACAGCTCCTACGAGCAGTACTTC. Translated: CASISDSSYEQYF.

The V call is TRBV29-1, the J call TRBJ1-1; TRBD1 aligns across 9 bases. Trimming at V came to 0 bases and at J to 11 bases, leaving 10 bases not matched to a gene. CDR1 is SQVTM, CDR2 ANQGSEA, per germline. This CDR3 is built from 14 residues. CDR3 nucleotides: TGCAGCGTTGAAGATCGACAGGGGGGTCTAAGCGCTTTCTTT. This translates into CSVEDRQGGLSAFF.

The gene calls are TRBV6-1 and TRBJ1-3, with D perhaps TRBD1 (6 bases). The germline V and J ends were trimmed by 3 bases and 0 bases, with 15 bases remaining between them. Germline assignment: CDR1 MNHNS and CDR2 SASEGT. This CDR3 spans 17 amino acids. The CDR3 region has the DNA TGTGCCAGCAGTGAGTCAGAGCAGGGGATCTCTGGAAACACCATATATTTT. This gives the protein CASSESEQGISGNTIYF.

The DNA of the CDR3 is TGTGCCAGCAGAGGGGTTACTGAAGCTTTCTTT. Translating it yields CASRGVTEAFF. The V gene is TRBV6-5, the J gene TRBJ1-1; tentatively, D is TRBD1 (5 bases). V was clipped by 6 bases and J by 5 bases, with 7 bases between them. The CDR3 length is 11 residues. From germline, CDR1 is MNHEY and CDR2 SVGAGI.

This clone was detected a few times. The chain joins TRBV7-5 to TRBJ1-1; no DNA check was done on the table's D call, TRBD1. TRBV7-5 is termed a pseudogene. This CDR3 has 14 amino acids. The chain's CDR3 is CVRTIGTGRTEAFF. CDR3 DNA: TGTGTCAGAACCATCGGGACAGGTCGAACTGAAGCTTTCTTT.